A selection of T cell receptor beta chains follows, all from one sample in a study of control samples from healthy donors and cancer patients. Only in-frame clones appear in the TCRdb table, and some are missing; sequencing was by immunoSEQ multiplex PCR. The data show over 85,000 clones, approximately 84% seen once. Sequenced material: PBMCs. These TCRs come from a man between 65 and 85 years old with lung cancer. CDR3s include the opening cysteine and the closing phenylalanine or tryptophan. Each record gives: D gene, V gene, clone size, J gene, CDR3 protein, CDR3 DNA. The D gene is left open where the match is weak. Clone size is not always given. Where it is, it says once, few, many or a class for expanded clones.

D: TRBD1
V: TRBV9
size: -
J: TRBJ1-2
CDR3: CASSPGTAANYGYTF
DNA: TGTGCCAGCAGCCCCGGGACAGCCGCTAACTATGGCTACACCTTC

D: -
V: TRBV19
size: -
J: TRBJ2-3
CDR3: CASSIGQNTDTQYF
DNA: TGTGCCAGTAGTATAGGACAAAACACAGATACGCAGTATTTT

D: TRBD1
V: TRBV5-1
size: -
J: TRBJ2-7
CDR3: CASSPQGVSYEQYF
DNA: TGCGCCAGCAGCCCACAGGGGGTCTCCTACGAGCAGTACTTC

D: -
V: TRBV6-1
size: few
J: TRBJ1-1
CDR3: CASSEVRGKSEAFF
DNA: TGTGCCAGCAGTGAAGTAAGGGGTAAATCTGAAGCTTTCTTT

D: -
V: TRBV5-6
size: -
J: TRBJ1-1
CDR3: CASELNTEAFF
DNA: TGTGCCAGCGAACTTAACACTGAAGCTTTCTTT

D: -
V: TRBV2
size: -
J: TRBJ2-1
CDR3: CASSEVLAINEQFF
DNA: TGTGCCAGCAGTGAAGTACTAGCCATCAATGAGCAGTTCTTC

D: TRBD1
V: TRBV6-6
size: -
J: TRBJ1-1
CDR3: CASRDTQGANTEAFF
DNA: TGTGCCAGCAGGGACACTCAGGGGGCCAACACTGAAGCTTTCTTT

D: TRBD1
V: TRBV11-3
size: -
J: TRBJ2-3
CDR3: CASSLGTGNTDTQYF
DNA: TGTGCCAGCAGCTTAGGGACAGGGAACACAGATACGCAGTATTTT

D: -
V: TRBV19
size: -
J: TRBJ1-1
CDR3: CASSPQPATRNTEAFF
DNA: TGTGCCAGTAGTCCTCAACCCGCAACACGGAACACTGAAGCTTTCTTT

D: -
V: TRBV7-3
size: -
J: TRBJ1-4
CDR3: CASSLSRGRAYEKLFF
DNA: TGTGCCAGCAGCTTAAGTCGCGGCAGGGCCTATGAAAAACTGTTTTTT

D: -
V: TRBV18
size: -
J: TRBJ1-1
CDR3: CASSRGDLRRAEAFF
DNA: TGTGCCAGCTCACGGGGGGACCTTAGAAGAGCTGAAGCTTTCTTT

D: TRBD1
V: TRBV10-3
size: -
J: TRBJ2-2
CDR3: CAISESGTANTGELFF
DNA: TGTGCCATCAGTGAGTCTGGGACAGCGAACACCGGGGAGCTGTTTTTT

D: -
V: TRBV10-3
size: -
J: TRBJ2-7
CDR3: CAIMETGRRYEQYF
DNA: TGTGCCATCATGGAGACAGGGAGGAGGTACGAGCAGTACTTC

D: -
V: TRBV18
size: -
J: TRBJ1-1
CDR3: CASSPPLPANAAFF
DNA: TGTGCCAGCTCACCACCTCTCCCTGCGAATGCAGCTTTCTTT

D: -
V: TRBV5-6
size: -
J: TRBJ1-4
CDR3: CASSLGGRNEKLFF
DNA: TGTGCCAGCAGCTTGGGGGGTAGGAATGAAAAACTGTTTTTT

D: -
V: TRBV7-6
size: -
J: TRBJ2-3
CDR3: CASSSAVGPTDTQYF
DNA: TGTGCCAGCAGCTCCGCTGTCGGGCCCACAGATACGCAGTATTTT

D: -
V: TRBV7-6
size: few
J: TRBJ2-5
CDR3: CASSSGPRGGETQYF
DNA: TGTGCCAGCAGCTCGGGCCCCAGGGGAGGGGAGACCCAGTACTTC

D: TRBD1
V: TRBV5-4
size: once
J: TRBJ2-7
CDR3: CASSLGGQIPYEQYF
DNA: TGTGCCAGCAGCTTAGGGGGACAGATCCCCTACGAGCAGTACTTC

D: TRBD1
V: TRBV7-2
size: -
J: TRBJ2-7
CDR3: CASRLPGTGTDEQYF
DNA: TGTGCCAGCAGACTACCGGGGACAGGGACCGACGAGCAGTACTTC

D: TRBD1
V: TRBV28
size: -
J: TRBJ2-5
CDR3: CASSSPQGVLGGEETQYF
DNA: TGTGCCAGCAGTTCCCCACAGGGGGTACTGGGCGGGGAAGAGACCCAGTACTTC

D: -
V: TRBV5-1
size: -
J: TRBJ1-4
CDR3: CASSSDRPNEKLFF
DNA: TGCGCCAGCAGCTCGGACAGACCTAATGAAAAACTGTTTTTT

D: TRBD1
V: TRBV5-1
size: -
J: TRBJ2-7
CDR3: CASSLAGQGASEQYF
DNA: TGCGCCAGCAGCTTGGCCGGACAGGGAGCCTCGGAGCAGTACTTC

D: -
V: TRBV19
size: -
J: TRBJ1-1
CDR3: CASTLRRSDTEAFF
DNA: TGTGCCAGTACCCTGAGGAGGTCGGACACTGAAGCTTTCTTT

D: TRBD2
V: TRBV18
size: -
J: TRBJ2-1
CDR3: CASSPRERGALFSYNEQFF
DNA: TGTGCCAGCTCACCACGGGAGCGGGGGGCTTTGTTCTCCTACAATGAGCAGTTCTTC

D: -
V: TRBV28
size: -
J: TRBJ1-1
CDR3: CASSLSKSGGTEAFF
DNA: TGTGCCAGCAGTTTAAGTAAGAGCGGGGGCACTGAAGCTTTCTTT

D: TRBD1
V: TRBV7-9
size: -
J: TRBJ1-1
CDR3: CASSLGLGTGDMNTEAFF
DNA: TGTGCCAGCAGCTTAGGTCTCGGGACAGGGGACATGAACACTGAAGCTTTCTTT

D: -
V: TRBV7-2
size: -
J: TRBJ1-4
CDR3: CASSGRERSLFF
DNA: TGTGCCAGCAGTGGCCGAGAACGGTCACTGTTTTTT

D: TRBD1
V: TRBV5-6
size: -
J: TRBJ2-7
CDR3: CASSASGTGSAEQYF
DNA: TGTGCCAGCAGCGCTTCCGGGACAGGGTCGGCCGAGCAGTACTTC

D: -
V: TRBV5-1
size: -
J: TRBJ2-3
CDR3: CASSPGPPLTDTQYF
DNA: TGCGCCAGCAGCCCCGGACCCCCACTCACAGATACGCAGTATTTT

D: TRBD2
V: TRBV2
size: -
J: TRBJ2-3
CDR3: CASMGKRGVTDTQYF
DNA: TGTGCCAGCATGGGAAAGCGGGGGGTCACAGATACGCAGTATTTT

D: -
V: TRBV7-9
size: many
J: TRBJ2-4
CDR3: CASGESSIAKNIQYF
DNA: TGTGCCAGCGGAGAATCTTCGATAGCCAAAAACATTCAGTACTTC

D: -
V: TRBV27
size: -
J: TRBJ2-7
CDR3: CASSLNAYGGWSEQYF
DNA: TGTGCCAGCAGTTTGAATGCCTACGGGGGATGGAGCGAGCAGTACTTC

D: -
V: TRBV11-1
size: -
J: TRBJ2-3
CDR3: CASSHRRGASTDTQYF
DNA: TGTGCCAGCAGCCACCGGCGCGGGGCTAGCACAGATACGCAGTATTTT

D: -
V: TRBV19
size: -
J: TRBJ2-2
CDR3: CASSLGGNTGELFF
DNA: TGTGCCAGTAGTCTTGGGGGGAACACCGGGGAGCTGTTTTTT

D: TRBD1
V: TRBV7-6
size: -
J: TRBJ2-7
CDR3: CASSSYRDRKQYF
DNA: TGTGCCAGCAGCTCGTACCGGGACAGAAAGCAGTACTTC

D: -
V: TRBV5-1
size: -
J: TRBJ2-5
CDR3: CASSLEGRTSETQYF
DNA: TGCGCCAGCAGCTTGGAAGGCCGCACCTCAGAGACCCAGTACTTC

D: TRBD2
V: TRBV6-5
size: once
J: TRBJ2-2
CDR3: CASSFGLAVTGELFF
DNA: TGTGCCAGCAGTTTTGGACTAGCCGTCACCGGGGAGCTGTTTTTT

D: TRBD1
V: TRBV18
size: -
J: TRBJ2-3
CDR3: CASSPRDSPTDTQYF
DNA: TGTGCCAGCTCACCTCGGGACAGCCCCACAGATACGCAGTATTTT

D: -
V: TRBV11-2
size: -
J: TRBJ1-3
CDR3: CASSLQGFSGNTIYF
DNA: TGTGCCAGCAGCTTACAGGGCTTCTCTGGAAACACCATATATTTT

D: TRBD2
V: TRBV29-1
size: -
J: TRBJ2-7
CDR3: CSVELAGYEQYF
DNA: TGCAGCGTTGAACTAGCGGGCTACGAGCAGTACTTC

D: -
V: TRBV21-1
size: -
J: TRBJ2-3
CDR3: CASSKVRWGGSDTQYF
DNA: TGTGCCAGCAGCAAAGTGAGGTGGGGGGGTTCAGATACGCAGTATTTT

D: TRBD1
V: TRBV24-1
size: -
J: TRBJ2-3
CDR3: CATSRGTGATDTQYF
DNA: TGTGCCACCAGCCGCGGGACAGGGGCCACAGATACGCAGTATTTT

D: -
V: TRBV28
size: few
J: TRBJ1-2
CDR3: CASRTDFYGYTF
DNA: TGTGCCAGCAGGACAGACTTCTATGGCTACACCTTC

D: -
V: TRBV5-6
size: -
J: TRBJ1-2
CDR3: CASSLDSGYWYGYTF
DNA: TGTGCCAGCAGCTTGGATTCGGGATATTGGTATGGCTACACCTTC

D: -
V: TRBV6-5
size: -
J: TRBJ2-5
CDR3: CASQDSLAPQETQYF
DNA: TGTGCCAGTCAGGACAGTCTAGCGCCACAAGAGACCCAGTACTTC

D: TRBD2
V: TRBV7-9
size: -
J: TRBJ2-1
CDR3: CASSLLAGGRASDEQFF
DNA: TGTGCCAGCAGCTTACTAGCGGGGGGGCGGGCTTCGGATGAGCAGTTCTTC

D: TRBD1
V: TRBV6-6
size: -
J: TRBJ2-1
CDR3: CASRLTGDPANEQFF
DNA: TGTGCCAGCAGGCTAACAGGGGACCCTGCCAATGAGCAGTTCTTC

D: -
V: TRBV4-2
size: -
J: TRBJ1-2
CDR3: CASSHLIRAPNYGYTF
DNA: TGTGCCAGCAGCCACCTCATCAGGGCCCCTAACTATGGCTACACCTTC

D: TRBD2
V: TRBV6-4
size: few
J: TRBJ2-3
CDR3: CASSDRPTSGGLTDTQYF
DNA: TGTGCCAGCAGTGACCGCCCTACTAGCGGGGGGCTCACAGATACGCAGTATTTT

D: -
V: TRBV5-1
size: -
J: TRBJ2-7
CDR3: CASARTPGPYEQYF
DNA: TGCGCCAGCGCCCGGACCCCGGGGCCCTACGAGCAGTACTTC

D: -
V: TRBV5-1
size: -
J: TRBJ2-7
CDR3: CASSSGAGSYEQYF
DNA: TGCGCCAGCAGCTCCGGGGCGGGCTCCTACGAGCAGTACTTC

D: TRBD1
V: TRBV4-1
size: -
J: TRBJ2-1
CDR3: CASSPWTGTVSYNEQFF
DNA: TGCGCCAGCAGCCCCTGGACAGGGACGGTCTCCTACAATGAGCAGTTCTTC

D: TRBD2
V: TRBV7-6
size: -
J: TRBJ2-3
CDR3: CASSLESSGGTDTQYF
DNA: TGTGCCAGCAGCTTAGAGTCTAGCGGGGGCACAGATACGCAGTATTTT

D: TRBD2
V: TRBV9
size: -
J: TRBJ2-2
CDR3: CASSVLAGANTGELFF
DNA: TGTGCCAGCAGCGTTCTAGCGGGGGCCAACACCGGGGAGCTGTTTTTT

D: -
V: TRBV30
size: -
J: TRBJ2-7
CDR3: CAWSVRARGAYEQYF
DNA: TGTGCCTGGAGTGTTAGGGCACGAGGAGCCTACGAGCAGTACTTC

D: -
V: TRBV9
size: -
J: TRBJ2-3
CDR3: CASSVVAGSTDTQYF
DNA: TGTGCCAGCAGCGTAGTCGCGGGTAGCACAGATACGCAGTATTTT